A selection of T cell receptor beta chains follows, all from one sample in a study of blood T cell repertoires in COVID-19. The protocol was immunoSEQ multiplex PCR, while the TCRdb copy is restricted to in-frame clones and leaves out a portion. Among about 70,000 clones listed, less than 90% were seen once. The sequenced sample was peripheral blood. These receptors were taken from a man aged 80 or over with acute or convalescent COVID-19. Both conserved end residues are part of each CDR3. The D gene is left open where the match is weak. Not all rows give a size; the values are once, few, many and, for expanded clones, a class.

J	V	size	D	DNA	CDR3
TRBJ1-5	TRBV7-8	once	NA	TGTGCCAGCAGCTTTACAGGGATTCAGCCCCAGCATTTT	CASSFTGIQPQHF
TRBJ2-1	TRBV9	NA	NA	TGTGCCAGCAGCATTCGAACAGGGTGGAATGAGCAGTTCTTC	CASSIRTGWNEQFF
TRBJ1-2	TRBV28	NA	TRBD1	TGTGCCATCACGGACAGGTTCTATGGCTACACCTTC	CAITDRFYGYTF
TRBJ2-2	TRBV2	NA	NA	TGTGCCAGCAGGGGGCGCCGGGACACCGGGGAGCTGTTTTTT	CASRGRRDTGELFF
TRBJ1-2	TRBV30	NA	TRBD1	TGTGCCTGGAACCCCGGGGACAGCGCAGGCGATGGCTACACCTTC	CAWNPGDSAGDGYTF
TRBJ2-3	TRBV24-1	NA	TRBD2	TGTGCCACCAGTGATTCCCTAGCGCCGGGACTAGCGGGAGTGTCAGATACGCAGTATTTT	CATSDSLAPGLAGVSDTQYF
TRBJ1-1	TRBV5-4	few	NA	TGTGCCAGCAGCTTGGCCGACTTTTCGGGATTGGTCTTT	CASSLADFSGLVF
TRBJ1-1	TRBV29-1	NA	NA	TGCAGCGTTGATGCCAGGAACACTGAAGCTTTCTTT	CSVDARNTEAFF
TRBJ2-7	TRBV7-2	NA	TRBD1	TGTGCCAGCAGCCGACAACAGGGGTACGAGCAGTACTTC	CASSRQQGYEQYF
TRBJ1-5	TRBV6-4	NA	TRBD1	TGTGCCAGCAGTCCCAATCCCGGGACAGGGGGCCAGCCCCAGCATTTT	CASSPNPGTGGQPQHF
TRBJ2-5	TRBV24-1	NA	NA	TGTGCCACCAGTGCCCCACAGGGTGCGCAAGAGACCCAGTACTTC	CATSAPQGAQETQYF
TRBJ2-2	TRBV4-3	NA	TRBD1	TGCGCCAGCAGCCAAGATCTGCAGGGGGCGGTTCGGGAGCTGTTTTTT	CASSQDLQGAVRELFF
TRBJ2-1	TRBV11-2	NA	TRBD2	TGTGCCAGCAGCTTAGAAGCGGGAGGGCTGGGGTTCTTC	CASSLEAGGLGFF
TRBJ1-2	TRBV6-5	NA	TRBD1	TGTGCCAGCAGTTACTCGGGACAGGGGCACTATGGCTACACCTTC	CASSYSGQGHYGYTF
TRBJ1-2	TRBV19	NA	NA	TGTGCCAGTAGTATAGAAGAAGGCAGACTTAACTATGGCTACACCTTC	CASSIEEGRLNYGYTF
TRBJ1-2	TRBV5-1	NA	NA	TGCGCCAGCAGCTTGGCCGGTACCTTCCTTAACTATGGCTACACCTTC	CASSLAGTFLNYGYTF
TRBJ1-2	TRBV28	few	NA	TGTGCCAGCAGTGAAACAGGGAATTGGGGCTACACCTTC	CASSETGNWGYTF
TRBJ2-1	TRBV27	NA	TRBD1	TGTGCCAGCAGTCTAGACAGGGGTGAGCAGTTCTTC	CASSLDRGEQFF
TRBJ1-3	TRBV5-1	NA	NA	TGCGCCAGCAGCTTGAGGGGAGGTTCGAGTTCTGCTGGAAACACCATATATTTT	CASSLRGGSSSAGNTIYF
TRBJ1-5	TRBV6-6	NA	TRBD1	TGTGCCAGCAGTTGGGGGGGACAGGGGAACCAGCCCCAGCATTTT	CASSWGGQGNQPQHF
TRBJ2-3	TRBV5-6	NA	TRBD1	TGTGCCAGCAGCTTCCGGGACAGGGGAGCAGATACGCAGTATTTT	CASSFRDRGADTQYF
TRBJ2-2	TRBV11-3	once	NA	TGTGCCAGCAGCTTAGACCCCCGAGTTCGGAACACCGGGGAGCTGTTTTTT	CASSLDPRVRNTGELFF
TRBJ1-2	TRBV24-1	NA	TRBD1	TGTGCCACCTGGGACAGGGCCCCTGGCTACACCTTC	CATWDRAPGYTF